The 16 T cell receptor beta chains reported below all come from one sample, sequenced in a study of molecular identifiers for immune sequencing clone quantification. TCRdb reprocessed the PCR reads with MiXCR, giving one entry per CDR3 protein. Of about 320,000 distinct CDR3 sequences listed, about 22% were seen once; the top ten hold 0.74%. Sequenced input: naive CD8+ T cells from blood, with Jurkat cell RNA spiked in. Noted subset: FACS-sorted CD8+CD4-CCR7+CD45RA+ naive T cells. These receptors were taken from a human donor in good health. Some libraries in this study had Jurkat cell RNA spiked in.

As concerns this clonotype: A read error may explain this, as a much larger clone is one base away. The chain has TRBV4-3 and TRBJ2-3; D is perhaps TRBD1 or TRBD2 (5 bases each). This CDR3 contains 13 residues. The V gene lost 11 bases and the J gene lost 3 bases, with 15 bases spanning the gap. Germline V gene data show CDR1 as LGHNA and CDR2 as YSLEER. CDR3 region: CARRGVGTDTQYF. CDR3 nucleotide sequence: TGCGCCCGCCGAGGGGTTGGGACAGATACGCAGTATTTT.

This chain connects TRBV7-9 to TRBJ2-3; D may match TRBD1 or TRBD2 (5 bases each). V was trimmed by 6 bases and J by 0 bases, leaving 19 bases between them. CDR1 SEHNR and CDR2 FQNEAQ come from the germline V gene (reference sequence). The CDR3 is 17 amino acids. The DNA for the CDR3 is TGTGCCAGCAGACCTACGCAGGGAGAGACTAGCACAGATACGCAGTATTTT. Residues: CASRPTQGETSTDTQYF.

This clonotype has just a few counts. The CDR3 DNA is TGTGCCAGCACCGGAGGACAGGGGACTTCCTACGAGCAGTACTTC. This gives the protein CASTGGQGTSYEQYF. V usage is TRBV6-5 and J usage is TRBJ2-7, with TRBD1 identical over 9 bases. After removal of 7 bases from V and 1 base from J, the junction contained 8 bases not matched to a gene. The V gene's germline CDR1 is MNHEY and CDR2 SVGAGI. CDR3 size: 15 residues.

In this sample, this clonotype turned up many times. The genes are TRBV6-5 and TRBJ2-3, with TRBD2 as a possible D gene (6 bases). Trimming shortened V by 2 bases and J by 11 bases, and 20 bases separated the two germline ends. CDR1 and CDR2 from the germline V gene are MNHEY and SVGAGI. The CDR3 loop spans 15 amino acids. The CDR3 DNA follows: TGTGCCAGCAGTTACGCATCCGGTTCCCCCGGGGGGCAGTATTTT. Its protein is CASSYASGSPGGQYF.

This clonotype has ten or more counts. V usage is TRBV5-4 and J usage is TRBJ2-6; 7 bases align to TRBD2. Trimming removed 4 bases from V and 0 bases from J; junction bases left unmatched: 13. There are 19 residues in the CDR3. CDR1 is SGHNT and CDR2 is YYREEE in the germline V gene (reference sequence). CDR3 loop: CASSTPTGLVSSGANVLTF. CDR3 coding DNA: TGTGCCAGCAGCACCCCTACAGGACTAGTCAGCTCTGGGGCCAACGTCCTGACTTTC.

This clonotype was counted a few times. The chain is built from TRBV9 and TRBJ1-1, with unresolved D. The CDR3 consists of 12 residues. The V and J ends lost 3 bases and 5 bases respectively, with 8 bases between them. Germline values: CDR1 SGDLS, CDR2 YYNGEE. CDR3 coding DNA: TGTGCCAGCAGCGCCCCCCGTACTGAAGCTTTCTTT. This sequence encodes CASSAPRTEAFF.

This clonotype was found many times. The gene calls are TRBV6-5 and TRBJ2-7; D is unresolved. The V and J ends lost 2 bases and 6 bases respectively, with 5 bases between them. The CDR3 contains 11 residues. CDR1 and CDR2 (germline): MNHEY, SVGAGI. The CDR3, as DNA: TGTGCCAGCAGTTACAGATTCGAGCAGTACTTC. Protein product: CASSYRFEQYF.

This clonotype was seen more than once but under ten times. The chain couples TRBV9 to TRBJ2-2, with D possibly being TRBD1 or TRBD2 (5 bases each). This CDR3 is 17 amino acids long. The germline V and J ends were trimmed by 1 base and 2 bases, with 15 bases remaining between them. Germline CDR1 reads SGDLS; CDR2 reads YYNGEE. Here the CDR3 reads CASSVYYGTTNTGELFF. The CDR3 bases are TGTGCCAGCAGCGTATACTACGGGACGACAAACACCGGGGAGCTGTTTTTT.

The sample holds a few counts of this clonotype. V is TRBV4-1 and J is TRBJ2-1; 9 nucleotides match TRBD2. In germline, CDR1 is MGHRA, CDR2 YSYEKL. The V segment lost 1 base and the J segment 9 bases; nucleotides outside the gene matches: 7. The CDR3 is made up of 15 amino acids. CDR3 protein: CASSQAAGGPSEQFF. The CDR3 coding sequence is TGCGCCAGCAGCCAAGCTGCGGGAGGGCCTAGTGAGCAGTTCTTC.

V is TRBV14 and J is TRBJ2-7; 10 bases are a match to TRBD1. V shed 4 bases, J shed 2 bases, and the junction held 8 bases outside the gene matches. The germline CDR1 and CDR2 sequences are SGHDN and FVKESK. The CDR3 is 16 residues long. The CDR3: CASSPGTGELTYEQYF. In DNA, the CDR3 is TGTGCCAGCAGCCCGGGGACAGGGGAATTAACCTACGAGCAGTACTTC. Full variable domain (outside the CDR3, taken from reference TRBV14 and TRBJ2-7): EAGVTQFPSHSVIEKGQTVTLRCDPISGHDNLYWYRRVMGKEIKFLLHFVKESKQDESGMPNNRFLAERTGGTYSTLKVQPAELEDSGVYFCASSPGTGELTYEQYFGPGTRLTVT.

This clonotype was picked up a small number of times. The chain recombines TRBV18 with TRBJ2-3, with a tentative D call TRBD2 (6 bases). V lost 3 bases and J lost 1, with 11 bases in between. The CDR3 totals 15 residues. Looked up from germline, CDR1 is KGHSH and CDR2 is LQKENI. This CDR3 reads CASSPWDSGTDTQYF. For the CDR3, the DNA is TGTGCCAGCTCACCTTGGGACTCCGGCACAGATACGCAGTATTTT.

This clonotype was seen many times. The rearrangement links TRBV12-3 or TRBV12-4 to TRBJ1-5; no reliable D call. The CDR3 sequence is 15 residues long. Trimming took off 1 base at V and 2 bases at J, with 9 bases between the two ends. DNA for the CDR3: TGTGCCAGCAGTTTAGGGCAGTTTGGCAATCAGCCCCAGCATTTT. Protein product: CASSLGQFGNQPQHF.

Note on this clonotype: Mismatch with germline at one junction end may stem from a read error. This chain connects TRBV6-2 or TRBV6-3 to TRBJ2-7; D possibly corresponds to TRBD1 (6 bases). This CDR3 has 15 residues. Per germline, CDR1 MNHEY and CDR2 SVGEGT. The CDR3 is CDSSPTSQGRYEQYF. The CDR3 DNA follows: TGTGACAGCAGTCCCACCAGCCAGGGGCGCTACGAGCAGTACTTC.

This clonotype occurred many times. The chain combines TRBV7-9 with TRBJ2-6; 8 positions agree with TRBD1. J gave up 0 bases and V 7 bases, and 5 bases lay outside the gene matches. This CDR3 spans 16 amino acids. The germline CDR1 and CDR2 sequences are SEHNR and FQNEAQ (reference sequence). CDR3 in DNA: TGTGCCAGCAACCGGGACAGGCCCTCTGGGGCCAACGTCCTGACTTTC. Encoded protein: CASNRDRPSGANVLTF.

On this clonotype: A read error may explain this, as a much larger clone is one base away. This chain's CDR3 is CAISLEPGQVPWGEQFF. Here the CDR3 DNA reads TGTGCCATCAGCTTAGAGCCGGGACAGGTCCCCTGGGGTGAGCAGTTCTTC. The chain uses TRBV7-2 and TRBJ2-1; 8 bases agree with TRBD1. This CDR3 is built from 17 residues. The V gene's germline CDR1 is SGHTA and CDR2 FQGNSA.

This clonotype occurred many times. The chain has TRBV28 and TRBJ2-3; 8 bases are shared with TRBD2. Germline-derived CDR1 and CDR2 are MDHEN and SYDVKM. There are 12 residues in the CDR3. J was trimmed by 6 bases and V by 8 bases; bases with no gene match: 4. The CDR3, as DNA: TGTGCCAGCGGCGGGGGGCCCGATACGCAGTATTTT. Residues: CASGGGPDTQYF.